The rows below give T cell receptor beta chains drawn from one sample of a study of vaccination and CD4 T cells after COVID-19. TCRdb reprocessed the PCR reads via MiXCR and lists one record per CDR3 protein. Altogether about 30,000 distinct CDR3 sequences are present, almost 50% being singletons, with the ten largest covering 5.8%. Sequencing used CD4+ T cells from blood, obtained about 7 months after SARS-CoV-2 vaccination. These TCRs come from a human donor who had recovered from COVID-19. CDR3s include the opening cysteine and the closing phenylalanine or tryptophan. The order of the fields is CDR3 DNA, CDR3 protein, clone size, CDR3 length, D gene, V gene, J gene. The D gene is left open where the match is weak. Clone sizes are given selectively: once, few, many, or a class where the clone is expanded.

CDR3nt: TGTGCCAGCAGTGCCCAAGCGGGCTCGGGTCAGCCCCAGCATTTT; CDR3aa: CASSAQAGSGQPQHF; abundance: -; len: 15; d_gene: -; v_gene: TRBV28; j_gene: TRBJ1-5
CDR3nt: TGCAGCGTTTACGGACTAGCTAACACCGGGGAGCTGTTTTTT; CDR3aa: CSVYGLANTGELFF; abundance: -; len: 14; d_gene: TRBD2; v_gene: TRBV29-1; j_gene: TRBJ2-2
CDR3nt: TGCGCCAGCAGCTTTGCGGCTAGCGGACAAGAGACCCAGTACTTC; CDR3aa: CASSFAASGQETQYF; abundance: -; len: 15; d_gene: TRBD2; v_gene: TRBV5-1; j_gene: TRBJ2-5
CDR3nt: TGTGCCAGCACAGAGTCCTACGAGCAGTACTTC; CDR3aa: CASTESYEQYF; abundance: -; len: 11; d_gene: -; v_gene: TRBV6-1; j_gene: TRBJ2-7
CDR3nt: TGTGCCAGCAGCTTATCTGCGACGGCAGCGGAACTGTTTTTT; CDR3aa: CASSLSATAAELFF; abundance: -; len: 14; d_gene: -; v_gene: TRBV7-2; j_gene: TRBJ1-4
CDR3nt: TGTGCCAGCCGGGGACAGGGAACCTACGAGCAGTACTTC; CDR3aa: CASRGQGTYEQYF; abundance: few; len: 13; d_gene: TRBD1; v_gene: TRBV6-1; j_gene: TRBJ2-7
CDR3nt: TGTGCCAGCAGCTGGGGGACAGGGGACTATGGCTACACCTTC; CDR3aa: CASSWGTGDYGYTF; abundance: -; len: 14; d_gene: TRBD1; v_gene: TRBV5-6; j_gene: TRBJ1-2
CDR3nt: TGTGCCAGCAGCTGGACAGGGGGGGGCCAAGAGACCCAGTACTTC; CDR3aa: CASSWTGGGQETQYF; abundance: once; len: 15; d_gene: TRBD1; v_gene: TRBV5-6; j_gene: TRBJ2-5
CDR3nt: TGTGCCAGCAGTTTACCCATGGGGGTGGGCACTGAAGCTTTCTTT; CDR3aa: CASSLPMGVGTEAFF; abundance: -; len: 15; d_gene: -; v_gene: TRBV28; j_gene: TRBJ1-1
CDR3nt: TGTGCCAGCAGTTTGGGACAGGGCTGGGCCTCTGGGGCCAACGTCCTGACTTTC; CDR3aa: CASSLGQGWASGANVLTF; abundance: -; len: 18; d_gene: TRBD1; v_gene: TRBV28; j_gene: TRBJ2-6
CDR3nt: TGCGCCAGCAGGCCTGGACAGGGTCATGGCTACACCTTC; CDR3aa: CASRPGQGHGYTF; abundance: -; len: 13; d_gene: TRBD1; v_gene: TRBV5-1; j_gene: TRBJ1-2
CDR3nt: TGTGCCAGCAGTTACTCGTCTGGGACCCAGTACTTC; CDR3aa: CASSYSSGTQYF; abundance: -; len: 12; d_gene: -; v_gene: TRBV6-2/TRBV6-3; j_gene: TRBJ2-5
CDR3nt: TGTGCCAGCAGCCAAGAGGGAGCACATCTCCCCACAGATACGCAGTATTTT; CDR3aa: CASSQEGAHLPTDTQYF; abundance: -; len: 17; d_gene: -; v_gene: TRBV4-2; j_gene: TRBJ2-3
CDR3nt: TGCAGTGCTAGGACCCTCCGGGACAGGGGCCTGAACACTGAAGCTTTCTTT; CDR3aa: CSARTLRDRGLNTEAFF; abundance: -; len: 17; d_gene: TRBD1; v_gene: TRBV20-1; j_gene: TRBJ1-1
CDR3nt: TGTGCCAGCAGAGGGACAGCTAACTTCCAAGAGACCCAGTACTTC; CDR3aa: CASRGTANFQETQYF; abundance: few; len: 15; d_gene: TRBD1; v_gene: TRBV28; j_gene: TRBJ2-5
CDR3nt: TGTGCCTGCGTCGGGACAGCTTATGGCTACACCTTC; CDR3aa: CACVGTAYGYTF; abundance: -; len: 12; d_gene: TRBD1; v_gene: TRBV28; j_gene: TRBJ1-2
CDR3nt: TGTGCCAGCAAAAACGGGGGGGTCCAAGAGACCCAGTACTTC; CDR3aa: CASKNGGVQETQYF; abundance: -; len: 14; d_gene: TRBD2; v_gene: TRBV6-1; j_gene: TRBJ2-5
CDR3nt: TGTGCCAGCAGAGACGGTCAGGGAGAAGGCTACACCTTC; CDR3aa: CASRDGQGEGYTF; abundance: -; len: 13; d_gene: -; v_gene: TRBV6-4; j_gene: TRBJ1-2
CDR3nt: TGTGCCAGCAGCCCTCTTTTTGGGACAGATCAAGAGACCCAGTACTTC; CDR3aa: CASSPLFGTDQETQYF; abundance: -; len: 16; d_gene: TRBD1; v_gene: TRBV7-2; j_gene: TRBJ2-5
CDR3nt: TGTGCCAGCAGTTCCCAGGCGGGCCGAGAGACCCAGTACTTC; CDR3aa: CASSSQAGRETQYF; abundance: -; len: 14; d_gene: -; v_gene: TRBV12-3/TRBV12-4; j_gene: TRBJ2-5
CDR3nt: TGTGCCAGCAGCACCGAAACAGGGTCTTGGGAGACCCAGTACTTC; CDR3aa: CASSTETGSWETQYF; abundance: -; len: 15; d_gene: -; v_gene: TRBV7-6; j_gene: TRBJ2-5
CDR3nt: TGTGCCAGCAGAGCTACGGGAGCCCCAGATACGCAGTATTTT; CDR3aa: CASRATGAPDTQYF; abundance: -; len: 14; d_gene: -; v_gene: TRBV28; j_gene: TRBJ2-3
CDR3nt: TGTGCCAGCAGTTACACGAACACCGGGGAGCTGTTTTTT; CDR3aa: CASSYTNTGELFF; abundance: few; len: 13; d_gene: -; v_gene: TRBV27; j_gene: TRBJ2-2
CDR3nt: TGTGCCAGCAGCTCAGGGGGGACGAACACCGGGGAGCTGTTTTTT; CDR3aa: CASSSGGTNTGELFF; abundance: once; len: 15; d_gene: -; v_gene: TRBV7-9; j_gene: TRBJ2-2
CDR3nt: TGTGCCAGCAGCTTAGGAGCAGGGGCCTTGAACACCGGGGAGCTGTTTTTT; CDR3aa: CASSLGAGALNTGELFF; abundance: few; len: 17; d_gene: -; v_gene: TRBV7-2; j_gene: TRBJ2-2
CDR3nt: TGTGCCAGCAGCTTAAATTGGGAGGCCGGGGAGCTGTTTTTT; CDR3aa: CASSLNWEAGELFF; abundance: -; len: 14; d_gene: -; v_gene: TRBV11-3; j_gene: TRBJ2-2
CDR3nt: TGTGCCAGCAGCTTACCCGAAGGCAGACAGGGGGATTGGGCTAACTATGGCTACACCTTC; CDR3aa: CASSLPEGRQGDWANYGYTF; abundance: few; len: 20; d_gene: TRBD1; v_gene: TRBV7-2; j_gene: TRBJ1-2
CDR3nt: TGTGCCAGCAGCGGAGGAGGGGCCAAAAACATTCAGTACTTC; CDR3aa: CASSGGGAKNIQYF; abundance: few; len: 14; d_gene: -; v_gene: TRBV7-2; j_gene: TRBJ2-4
CDR3nt: TGTGCCAGCCTCTTTGGGGGGGACGAGCAGTACTTC; CDR3aa: CASLFGGDEQYF; abundance: -; len: 12; d_gene: TRBD2; v_gene: TRBV2; j_gene: TRBJ2-7
CDR3nt: TGTGCCACCGAATCCCGGGTTCCTCACCCCTATGGCTACACCTTC; CDR3aa: CATESRVPHPYGYTF; abundance: few; len: 15; d_gene: -; v_gene: TRBV7-2; j_gene: TRBJ1-2
CDR3nt: TGTGCCAGTAGTATAGCGACCGGGACAGCACTCTACACCTTC; CDR3aa: CASSIATGTALYTF; abundance: -; len: 14; d_gene: TRBD1; v_gene: TRBV19; j_gene: TRBJ1-2
CDR3nt: TGTGCCAGCAGCGAGACAGAATCTTATGGCTACACCTTC; CDR3aa: CASSETESYGYTF; abundance: -; len: 13; d_gene: -; v_gene: TRBV7-8; j_gene: TRBJ1-2